The 27 T cell receptor beta chains below come from one sample, sequenced in a study of CD8+ T cells in alopecia areata. Pooled cells of cutaneous lymph node origin were sorted on CD4, CD8alpha, NKG2D, NKG2ACE and other markers. After isolation, RNA underwent reverse transcription to generate cDNA as the sequencing template. TCRdb's table, derived via immunoSEQ multiplex PCR, lists solely in-frame clones and lacks some. This set yields more than 250,000 clones and no singletons; the top ten hold more than 1%. Sequencing was performed on CD4+ T cells sorted from a lymph node. These receptors came from a C3H/HeJ mouse with alopecia areata. The strain is characterized by the MHC haplotype H2-k.

As to this clone: Gene names follow the mouse nomenclature. The DNA ends 4 residues before the CDR3 does, and the rest of the CDR3 is filled in from the germline J gene. The identical CDR3 is also encoded by other nucleotide sequences in the sample. The chain is built from TRBV31 and TRBJ2-4, with D possibly matching TRBD2 (5 bases). Trimming took off 3 bases at V and 0 bases at J, with 10 bases between the two ends. From germline, CDR1 is GKSSPN and CDR2 SITVG. This CDR3 spans 14 amino acids. CDR3 DNA, as far as it was read: TGTGCCTGGAGCCCTCTGGGTAGTCAAAAC. Translating gives CAWSPLGSQN. The complete CDR3 sequence is CAWSPLGSQNTLYF.

The table lists this clone with a few counts. Mouse gene names and germline throughout. The read ends 4 residues shy of where the CDR3 ends; the end is completed using the germline J gene. The chain combines TRBV13-1 with TRBJ1-2, with D tentatively TRBD1 (6 bases). The V end was cut by 2 bases, the J end by 0 bases, with 11 bases between. CDR3 length: 15 amino acids. Germline V gene sequence: CDR1 NSHNY, CDR2 SYGAGN. CDR3 protein: CASSDPGHSNSDYTF. CDR3 DNA (partial): TGTGCCAGCAGTGACCCGGGACATTCAAACTCC.

This clone showed up just a few times. The gene names here belong to mouse. The read gets to within 4 residues of the CDR3 end, and the germline J gene fills in the rest. The chain recombines TRBV13-3 with TRBJ2-5; perhaps TRBD1 as D (7 bases). There are 14 residues in the CDR3. CDR1 is NNHDY and CDR2 is SYVADS in the germline V gene. Trimming took off 3 bases at V and 3 bases at J, with 11 bases between the two ends. This CDR3 reads CASSAKGAQDTQYF. Incomplete CDR3 DNA: TGTGCCAGCAGTGCTAAGGGGGCTCAAGAC.

Comment on this clone: The listed genes are named as in mouse. The CDR3 end lies 4 residues beyond the end of the read and is filled in from the germline J gene. This chain uses TRBV19 with TRBJ2-1, with 9 bases aligning to TRBD1. CDR1 is FNHDT and CDR2 is SITEND in the germline V gene (reference sequence). The CDR3 loop spans 15 amino acids. The V segment lost 5 bases and the J segment 4 bases; nucleotides outside the gene matches: 7. This CDR3 is CASRPPGTGYAEQFF. The part of the CDR3 DNA that was read is TGTGCCAGCAGACCCCCCGGGACAGGGTATGCT.

This clone was found a few times. Gene names are the mouse ones. Sequencing ends 4 residues short of the CDR3 end; the germline J gene provides the rest. The identical CDR3 is also encoded by other nucleotide sequences in the sample. The chain has TRBV13-2 and TRBJ2-1; perhaps TRBD1 as D (5 bases). V was shortened by 1 base and J by 3 bases, with 11 bases between the two germline ends. Germline V gene lookup returns CDR1 NNHNN and CDR2 SYGAGS (reference sequence). This CDR3 is 15 amino acids long. Here the CDR3 reads CASGDRGRGYAEQFF. The covered CDR3 bases are TGTGCCAGCGGTGATCGGGGAAGGGGCTATGCT.

As for this clone: Germline and genes: mouse. The sequence runs out 4 residues before the end of the CDR3; the remainder is reconstructed from the germline J gene. The sample holds other DNA sequences that translate to the same CDR3. This rearrangement joins TRBV13-1 to TRBJ1-2; D might be TRBD1 (6 bases). Germline CDR1 is NSHNY and CDR2 is SYGAGN. This CDR3 has 15 residues. The ends were cut back, 0 bases at V and 4 bases at J, with 13 bases in the middle. CDR3 region: CASSDARGAGSDYTF. Incomplete CDR3 DNA: TGTGCCAGCAGTGATGCAAGGGGGGCGGGCTCC.

This clone was seen a handful of times. Genes and germline are mouse. The missing CDR3 end, 4 residues past where the read stops, is filled in from the germline J gene. This chain joins TRBV5 and TRBJ2-7, with 8 bases matching TRBD2. The CDR3 sequence is 15 residues long. Trimming took 0 bases from V and 2 from J; bases not matched to a gene: 3. The germline CDR1 and CDR2 sequences are LGHNA and YNLKQL (reference sequence). This CDR3 is CASSQDPGGTYEQYF. Partial CDR3 DNA: TGTGCCAGCAGCCAAGACCCTGGGGGGACCTAT.

Notes on this clone: Mouse gene names and germline throughout. The CDR3 end is not reached by the read, which stops 4 residues before it; the germline J gene fills it in. The chain uses TRBV13-1 and TRBJ2-3; 13 bases align to TRBD2. Per germline, CDR1 NSHNY and CDR2 SYGAGN. The CDR3 is 15 amino acids. Trimming at V came to 4 bases and at J to 4 bases, leaving 3 bases not matched to a gene. The CDR3 bases that were read are TGTGCCAGCAGTCGGACTGGGGGGGCGCCAGAA. Translation gives CASSRTGGAPE. The full CDR3 is CASSRTGGAPETLYF.

Of note for this clone: Gene names and germline match the mouse. The sequence runs out 4 residues before the end of the CDR3; the remainder is reconstructed from the germline J gene. The rearrangement uses TRBV13-3 and TRBJ2-5, with TRBD2 matching over 9 bases. The V gene's germline CDR1 is NNHDY and CDR2 SYVADS. CDR3 length equals 14 residues. The sequenced CDR3 bases are TGTGCCAGCAGTGGACTGGGGGTAAGGGAC. Its protein product is CASSGLGVRD. The whole CDR3 sequence is CASSGLGVRDTQYF.

About this clone itself: Gene names and germline refer to mouse. The read finishes 3 residues shy of the CDR3 end, and the germline J gene is used to complete it. This CDR3 is also generated by other DNA sequences in the sample. This sequence joins TRBV13-3 and TRBJ1-6; maybe TRBD1 (6 bases). TRBJ1-6 is recorded as an ORF, its role being uncertain. The V gene's germline CDR1 is NNHDY and CDR2 SYVADS. Trimming removed 4 bases at V and 5 bases at J, with 10 bases between. The CDR3 is made up of 14 amino acids. The DNA read from the CDR3 is TGTGCCAGCAGTCTTGGGACAAATAATTCGCCC. As protein: CASSLGTNNSP. The entire CDR3 protein is CASSLGTNNSPLYF.

In its sample, this clone was seen a few times. Mouse names are used for the genes. The read terminates 4 residues before the CDR3 end, so the remaining end is supplied by the germline J gene. Other DNA sequences in the sample encode the same CDR3. This chain connects TRBV14 to TRBJ2-5; 8 bases match TRBD1. The CDR3 extends over 14 amino acids. The germline V gene has CDR1 SGHDT and CDR2 FRDEAV. The sequenced CDR3 bases are TGTGCCAGCAGTCCAGGGGGCGGAGGGGAC. Amino acid sequence: CASSPGGGGD. The entire CDR3 is CASSPGGGGDTQYF.

This clone was found a few times. Gene names denote mouse genes. The CDR3 is cut off 4 residues early in the read; its end comes from the germline J gene. This chain joins TRBV13-1 and TRBJ2-2; maybe TRBD2 (6 bases). The CDR3 extends over 14 amino acids. The V and J ends lost 4 bases and 3 bases respectively, with 10 bases between them. Germline loops: CDR1 NSHNY, CDR2 SYGAGN. CDR3 bases read: TGTGCCAGCAGTCAACTGGGCTACACCGGG. Protein sequence: CASSQLGYTG. The complete CDR3 protein is CASSQLGYTGQLYF.

This clone was seen more than once but under ten times. Gene names are the mouse ones. The read is 4 residues too short to cover the CDR3 end, so that end is filled in from the germline J gene. Distinct nucleotide sequences in the sample also encode this CDR3. The chain combines TRBV19 with TRBJ2-1, with 9 bases aligning to TRBD2. The CDR3 spans 14 residues. CDR1 and CDR2 (germline): FNHDT, SITEND (reference sequence). Germline trimming cut 2 bases from V and 6 bases from J; bases unmatched to any gene: 3. The CDR3 reads CASSIGGALAEQFF. CDR3 bases read: TGTGCCAGCAGTATTGGGGGGGCGCTTGCT.

This clone was seen only a few times. Gene names denote mouse genes. The DNA read from the CDR3 is TGTGCCAGCAGTACTACAGGGGGCATGGACACCGGG. This gives the protein CASSTTGGMDTG. The complete CDR3 sequence is CASSTTGGMDTGQLYF. This chain connects TRBV19 to TRBJ2-2; 9 positions agree with TRBD1. The read ends 4 residues before the CDR3 terminus; that terminus is restored from the germline J gene. Per the germline V gene, CDR1 is FNHDT and CDR2 is SITEND (reference sequence). The junction had 6 bases not matched to a gene; V was cut back by 3 bases and J by 3 bases. The CDR3 covers 16 residues.

Regarding this clone: Gene names follow the mouse nomenclature. Read data end 4 residues before the CDR3 end; the end is taken from the germline J gene. The chain employs TRBV13-1 and TRBJ2-3; 8 nucleotides align to TRBD2. The CDR3 runs 16 residues. CDR1 is NSHNY and CDR2 is SYGAGN in the germline V gene. With V trimmed by 3 bases and J by 0 bases, 6 bases remained unmatched. CDR3 DNA, as far as it was read: TGTGCCAGCAGTGGGCACCGACTGGGGAGTGCAGAA. It specifies CASSGHRLGSAE. The whole CDR3 protein is CASSGHRLGSAETLYF.

In this sample, this clone turned up a few times. Genes and germline come from the mouse. The sequence runs out 4 residues before the end of the CDR3; the remainder is reconstructed from the germline J gene. This chain links TRBV19 with TRBJ2-5, with D possibly matching TRBD1 (5 bases). The CDR3 loop spans 13 amino acids. V lost 4 bases, J lost 2 bases, and 8 bases lay in between. The V gene's germline CDR1 is FNHDT and CDR2 SITEND (reference sequence). Partial CDR3 DNA: TGTGCCAGCAGTCGGACATTCCAAGAC. This gives the protein CASSRTFQD. The whole CDR3 sequence reads CASSRTFQDTQYF.

This clone was seen a handful of times. The genes and germline here are from mouse. With the read ending 4 residues before the CDR3 end, the germline J gene is used to fill in that end. The rearrangement links TRBV14 to TRBJ2-5; D is perhaps TRBD1 (6 bases). From germline, CDR1 is SGHDT and CDR2 FRDEAV. V gave up 3 bases and J gave up 0 bases, with 11 bases separating them. CDR3 size: 15 residues. CDR3 bases read: TGTGCCAGCAGTTCCGCAGGGGCGAACCAAGAC. This encodes CASSSAGANQD. The complete CDR3 reads CASSSAGANQDTQYF.

With respect to this clone: The listed genes are named as in mouse. The read halts 4 residues ahead of the CDR3 end, with the missing end drawn from the germline J gene. This rearrangement joins TRBV13-3 to TRBJ2-1; D is possibly TRBD1 (6 bases). The CDR3 contains 14 residues. CDR1 and CDR2 (germline): NNHDY, SYVADS. Trimming stripped 5 bases from V and 5 bases from J, with 14 bases between. The CDR3 protein is CASRYREGNAEQFF. The covered CDR3 bases are TGTGCCAGCAGATACAGGGAGGGAAATGCT.

This clone was picked up a small number of times. Gene names follow the mouse nomenclature. The sequenced fragment ends 4 residues before the CDR3 boundary, so the rest is inferred from the germline J gene. The V and J genes are TRBV1 and TRBJ2-2, with a weak D call TRBD2 (6 bases). Germline loops: CDR1 NSQYPW, CDR2 LRSPGD (reference sequence). This CDR3 has 15 amino acids. Between the trimmed V and J ends, which lost 3 bases and 0 bases, there was a span of 8 bases. The CDR3 DNA, read in part, is TGCACCTGCAGTGCCCTGGGGACAAACACCGGG. Encoded protein: CTCSALGTNTG. From start to end, the CDR3 is CTCSALGTNTGQLYF.

On this clone itself: Gene and germline names: mouse. The read terminates 4 residues before the CDR3 end, so the remaining end is supplied by the germline J gene. This sample includes further DNA sequences coding for the same CDR3. J is TRBJ2-5 and V is TRBV1, with 7 bases aligning to TRBD1. CDR3 length: 15 residues. V dropped 0 bases and J dropped 2; count of bases not matched to a gene: 2. CDR1 is NSQYPW, CDR2 LRSPGD, per germline (reference sequence). This CDR3 reads CTCSAEPGGQDTQYF. Incomplete CDR3 DNA: TGCACCTGCAGTGCAGAACCAGGGGGCCAAGAC. Supplemented by reference TRBV1 and TRBJ2-5, the full variable domain reads VTLLEQNPRWRLVPRGQAVNLRCILKNSQYPWMSWYQQDLQKQLQWLFTLRSPGDKEVKSLPGADYLATRVTDTELRLQVANMSQGRTLYCTCSAEPGGQDTQYFGPGTRLLVL.

This clone was picked up a small number of times. Gene names denote mouse genes. CDR3 region: CASRWGGQNTLYF. The part of the CDR3 DNA that was read is TGTGCCAGCAGGTGGGGGGGTCAAAAC. The V gene is TRBV19, the J gene TRBJ2-4; 7 nucleotides line up with TRBD2. Read sequence stops 4 residues before the CDR3 end, and the germline J gene provides the missing end. The CDR3 spans 13 residues. V was clipped by 5 bases and J by 1 base; unmatched bases: 1. In germline, CDR1 is FNHDT, CDR2 SITEND (reference sequence).

This clone was found a few times. Germline and genes here are mouse. With the read ending 4 residues before the CDR3 end, the germline J gene is used to fill in that end. Other DNA variants within this sample encode the same CDR3. This sequence joins TRBV19 and TRBJ1-1; weak D call: TRBD1 (6 bases). The CDR3 runs to 12 residues. Germline V lookup: CDR1 FNHDT, CDR2 SITEND (reference sequence). V dropped 2 bases and J dropped 4 bases, with 6 bases sitting between them. The sequenced part of the CDR3 DNA is TGTGCCAGCAGTATCAGGGGCACA. Amino acid sequence: CASSIRGT. The entire CDR3 reads CASSIRGTEVFF.

This clone was seen more than once but under ten times. Mouse germline and gene names are used. With the read ending 4 residues before the CDR3 end, the germline J gene is used to fill in that end. The sample holds other DNA sequences that translate to the same CDR3. This sequence joins TRBV19 and TRBJ2-1, with TRBD2 matching 9 bases. This CDR3 contains 14 residues. Germline V gene sequence: CDR1 FNHDT, CDR2 SITEND (reference sequence). Trimming at V came to 5 bases and at J to 4 bases, leaving 4 bases not matched to a gene. The covered CDR3 bases are TGTGCCAGCAGGCGACTGGGGGTGTATGCT. It yields the protein CASRRLGVYA. The entire CDR3 is CASRRLGVYAEQFF. The whole variable domain, remainder taken from reference TRBV19 and TRBJ2-1, is GGIITQTPKFLIGQEGQKLTLKCQQNFNHDTMYWYRQDSGKGLRLIYYSITENDLQKGDLSEGYDASREKKSSFSLTVTSAQKNEMAVFLCASRRLGVYAEQFFGPGTRLTVL.

Details on this clone: The gene names here belong to mouse. With the read ending 4 residues before the CDR3 end, the germline J gene is used to fill in that end. This chain uses TRBV13-1 with TRBJ2-3; 7 bases line up with TRBD1. The germline V gene has CDR1 NSHNY and CDR2 SYGAGN. This CDR3 has 15 residues. V was pared by 5 bases and J by 0 bases, with 6 bases of the junction left unmatched. CDR3 residues: CASSLQGMSAETLYF. CDR3 bases read: TGTGCCAGCAGCCTACAGGGGATGAGTGCAGAA.

This clone appeared a few times. Gene names refer to mouse genes. The read stops 4 residues short of the end of the CDR3; the missing end is completed from the germline J gene. This chain connects TRBV5 to TRBJ2-7; tentative D call: TRBD2 (6 bases). CDR3 length equals 12 residues. Trimming took 7 bases from V and 1 from J, leaving 8 bases between them. Germline-derived CDR1 and CDR2 are LGHNA and YNLKQL (reference sequence). This chain's CDR3 is CASKGTSYEQYF. The DNA read from the CDR3 is TGTGCCAGCAAAGGGACTTCCTAT.

This clone was observed a handful of times. Gene names denote mouse genes. The read stops 4 residues short of the end of the CDR3; the missing end is completed from the germline J gene. The chain carries TRBV31 and TRBJ2-5; tentative D call: TRBD2 (6 bases). Trimming took off 3 bases at V and 1 base at J, with 8 bases between the two ends. CDR3 length: 13 amino acids. Germline V lookup: CDR1 GKSSPN, CDR2 SITVG. The CDR3 here is CAWRWGYQDTQYF. The CDR3 DNA, read in part, is TGTGCCTGGAGATGGGGGTACCAAGAC. Variable domain in full (rest from reference TRBV31 and TRBJ2-5): AQTIHQWPVAEIKAVGSPLSLGCTIKGKSSPNLYWYWQATGGTLQQLFYSITVGQVESVVQLNLSASRPKDDQFILSTEKLLLSHSGFYLCAWRWGYQDTQYFGPGTRLLVL.

Only a few counts were recorded for this clone. Gene names and germline refer to mouse. Sequencing ends 4 residues short of the CDR3 end; the germline J gene provides the rest. Distinct nucleotide sequences in the sample also encode this CDR3. The chain carries TRBV19 and TRBJ2-4; possible D gene TRBD2, 6 bases. Germline assignment: CDR1 FNHDT and CDR2 SITEND (reference sequence). This CDR3 region has 15 residues. Trimming left V 0 bases short and J 0 bases short, with 8 bases between. Incomplete CDR3 DNA: TGTGCCAGCAGTATAGGGCTGGGGAGTCAAAAC. This encodes CASSIGLGSQN. The full CDR3 is CASSIGLGSQNTLYF.